The clone carrying this T cell receptor beta chain was found once. Antigen specificity is unknown. Germline CDR1 reads SGHNT; CDR2 reads YYREEE (reference sequence). The CDR3 is 13 residues long. After removal of 4 bases from V and 6 bases from J, the junction contained 5 bases not matched to a gene. The study sampled blood at baseline, cycle 4 day 1, and cycle 7 day 1. The data stem from a study of OX40 agonist ivuxolimab in advanced cancers. Study in general: A diagnosis of hepatocellular carcinoma, melanoma, renal cell or head and neck cancer was present in dose-escalation patients.

Study-level points and caveats: Some nonresponders additionally presented with little normalized T-cell clonal expansion. Circulating CD4+ and CD8+ T cells showed clonal expansion by week 6 at 0.1 to 3.0 mg/kg.

Sequenced by immunoSEQ multiplex PCR; TCRdb stores in-frame clones only, minus some. The data show approximately 52,000 clones, with about 85% seen just once and roughly 9.6% held by the top ten. This chain uses TRBV5-4 with TRBJ1-2, with TRBD1 identical over 8 bases. Sequenced material: CD4+ or CD8+ T cells sorted from blood, taken in a trial of the OX40 agonist ivuxolimab. The clonotype was recovered from an adult with an advanced solid tumor such as melanoma, head and neck, liver or kidney cancer. The CDR3 region has the DNA TGTGCCAGCAGCCAGGACAGGGCCAATGGCTACACCTTC. Encoded protein: CASSQDRANGYTF.